The following is a T cell receptor (beta chain) sequence with its context. The antigen remains undetermined. The data were obtained in a study of cytomegalovirus exposure and HLA in healthy donors. Points from the study as a whole: TCR beta sequences numbering over 15,000 were associated with HLA alleles at 0.05 false discovery rate in a later analysis. Three CMV-associated chains proved CMV antigen-specific in vitro. The study recorded 150 to 200 TCR beta chains that were cytomegalovirus-associated.

The primer mix had 60 Vbeta and 13 Jbeta primers. Clones were read by immunoSEQ multiplex PCR, and TCRdb kept only the in-frame ones, dropping some. The repertoire holds some 150,000 clones, with roughly three quarters as singletons. All donors participated as healthy donors of bone marrow. Germline V CDR1 and CDR2: SGHDT, YYEEEE. This CDR3 region has 18 residues. V lost 4 bases and J lost 0; bases outside the gene matches: 12. This receptor was taken from a woman in her forties or fifties in good health and CMV-seronegative. The gene calls are TRBV5-6 and TRBJ2-1; 8 bases align to TRBD2. The source material was PBMCs. The CDR3 here is CASSATVYGGASYNEQFF. CDR3 coding DNA: TGTGCCAGCAGCGCGACTGTTTACGGGGGGGCCTCCTACAATGAGCAGTTCTTC.